The 14 T cell receptor beta chains below come from one sample, sequenced in a study of blood T cells in healthy people across ages. Sample-barcoded 5' priming and a J-beta primer mix drove a second PCR of about 6 to 12 cycles. Via MiXCR, TCRdb re-called the 5' RACE reads, giving one row per CDR3 protein. The repertoire consists of around 1,800,000 distinct CDR3 sequences, with more than 35% occurring once and the leading ten covering 20% to 25%. Sequenced: blood. The receptors were sampled from a human donor in good health.

This chain uses TRBV4-2 with TRBJ1-2; D perhaps matches TRBD1 (5 bases). The CDR3 sequence is 15 residues long. Germline lookup yields CDR1 LGHNA and CDR2 YNFKEQ. With 1 base removed from V and 7 bases from J, the gap between germline ends came to 16 bases. The CDR3 nucleotides are TGTGCCAGCAGCCAAGTGGAGGGGACGGGACGTGGCTACACCTTC. Its translation is CASSQVEGTGRGYTF.

This clonotype was picked up one time. The J gene is TRBJ1-1, the V gene TRBV5-5; a possible D gene is TRBD1 (5 bases). This CDR3 has 14 residues. Trimming shortened V by 7 bases and J by 4 bases, and 17 bases separated the two germline ends. Germline-derived CDR1 and CDR2 are SGHKS and YYEKEE (reference sequence). The CDR3 loop is CASGTAPGGTEAFF. The DNA for the CDR3 is TGTGCCAGCGGGACGGCCCCGGGGGGCACTGAAGCTTTCTTT.

The chain has TRBV7-9 and TRBJ2-1; D is possibly TRBD2 (6 bases). Trimming took 3 bases from V and 13 from J, leaving 16 bases between them. Per the germline V gene, CDR1 is SEHNR and CDR2 is FQNEAQ (reference sequence). This CDR3 is 13 amino acids long. CDR3 sequence reads: CASSLGIAANQFF. The DNA of the CDR3 is TGTGCCAGCAGCTTGGGGATAGCGGCGAATCAGTTCTTC.

This clonotype was seen a few times. This chain uses TRBV9 with TRBJ1-1; 9 nucleotides match TRBD1. The V gene end was trimmed by 3 bases and the J gene end by 4 bases; junction bases not matched to a gene: 4. There are 14 residues in the CDR3. Germline V gives CDR1 SGDLS, CDR2 YYNGEE. The CDR3 nucleotides are TGTGCCAGCAGCGCAAGACAGGGGGGCACTGAAGCTTTCTTT. It is translated as CASSARQGGTEAFF.

V is TRBV7-2 and J is TRBJ2-5; possibly TRBD2 for D (5 bases). Germline CDR1 SGHTA, CDR2 FQGNSA. V lost 6 bases and J 2 bases, leaving 16 bases between the germline ends. This CDR3 is 15 amino acids long. The CDR3 sequence: CASSRVAAAQETQYF. The CDR3 DNA sequence: TGTGCCAGCAGTAGGGTGGCAGCGGCACAAGAGACCCAGTACTTC.

This clonotype occurred a few times. The gene calls are TRBV5-1 and TRBJ2-3, with D uncertain. The V gene lost 0 bases and the J gene lost 4 bases, with 18 bases spanning the gap. The CDR3 covers 17 residues. Looked up from germline, CDR1 is SGHRS and CDR2 is YFSETQ. The CDR3 DNA reads as TGCGCCAGCAGCTTGGAAGCGCCGGTAGTTCTTCCAGATACGCAGTATTTT. Amino acid sequence: CASSLEAPVVLPDTQYF.

This clonotype was detected a few times. V usage is TRBV18 and J usage is TRBJ1-2; D uncertain. The CDR3 sequence is 13 residues long. V lost 3 bases to trimming and J lost 8 bases, with 13 bases between them. Germline V CDR1 and CDR2: KGHSH, LQKENI. The CDR3 DNA reads TGTGCCAGCTCACCGTTCCCCGAAACCGGCTACACCTTC. Translation gives CASSPFPETGYTF.

The chain is built from TRBV9 and TRBJ2-3; D might be TRBD1 or TRBD2, each matching 5 bases. V lost 4 bases, J lost 4 bases, and 16 bases lay in between. Germline loops: CDR1 SGDLS, CDR2 YYNGEE. This CDR3 spans 15 amino acids. CDR3: CASSSRRDPSDTQYF. In nucleotides, the CDR3 is TGTGCCAGCAGCTCAAGAAGGGACCCTTCAGATACGCAGTATTTT. Full variable domain (missing parts from reference TRBV9 and TRBJ2-3): DSGVTQTPKHLITATGQRVTLRCSPRSGDLSVYWYQQSLDQGLQFLIQYYNGEERAKGNILERFSAQQFPDLHSELNLSSLELGDSALYFCASSSRRDPSDTQYFGPGTRLTVL.

The rearrangement uses TRBV30 and TRBJ1-3; D remains ambiguous. The CDR3 runs 16 residues. Trimming stripped 4 bases from V and 0 bases from J, with 16 bases between. The germline CDR1 and CDR2 sequences are GTSNPN and SVGIG (reference sequence). The CDR3 bases are TGTGCCTGGACCCTGGGAGGGCTGATCTCTGGAAACACCATATATTTT. The encoded protein is CAWTLGGLISGNTIYF.

V is TRBV7-2 and J is TRBJ1-5; weak D call: TRBD1 (5 bases). V shed 2 bases and J shed 2 bases, with 25 bases lying between them. The germline CDR1 and CDR2 sequences are SGHTA and FQGNSA. This CDR3 region has 20 residues. The CDR3 DNA reads as TGTGCCAGCAGCTTAAGGGGTCCAAATCTGCCCGGGACTGGCAATCAGCCCCAGCATTTT. It codes for CASSLRGPNLPGTGNQPQHF.

This clonotype was observed a single time. V usage is TRBV7-9 and J usage is TRBJ2-1; 7 bases are a match to TRBD2. Germline lookup yields CDR1 SEHNR and CDR2 FQNEAQ (reference sequence). The CDR3 spans 15 residues. The V segment lost 3 bases and the J segment 6 bases; nucleotides outside the gene matches: 8. The CDR3 loop reads CASSFGQGGSNEQFF. The DNA for the CDR3 is TGTGCCAGCAGCTTCGGCCAGGGAGGGAGCAATGAGCAGTTCTTC.

This clonotype came up a few times. The CDR3 DNA reads TGTGCCAGCAGCTTAGGCTGGAACGAGCAGTACTTC. Protein: CASSLGWNEQYF. The chain is built from TRBV7-9 and TRBJ2-1; D gene unclear. The DNA end favors TRBJ2-7, so the J call may be wrong. Germline V gene data show CDR1 as SEHNR and CDR2 as FQNEAQ (reference sequence). The CDR3 totals 12 residues.

By frequency in the sample, this clonotype is medium-sized. As DNA, the CDR3 is TGCAGCGTTTCTTCCTCCGGGACAGGGAGATTAGAGCAGTACTTC. This codes for CSVSSSGTGRLEQYF. The V call is TRBV29-1, the J call TRBJ2-7; 9 bases map to TRBD1. With V trimmed by 5 bases and J by 7 bases, 15 bases remained unmatched. Germline-derived CDR1 and CDR2 are SQVTM and ANQGSEA. This CDR3 region has 15 residues.

The genes are TRBV7-9 and TRBJ2-1; D possibly corresponds to TRBD2 (6 bases). Trimming stripped 3 bases from V and 5 bases from J, with 14 bases between. The CDR3 runs to 15 residues. CDR1 and CDR2 from the germline V gene are SEHNR and FQNEAQ (reference sequence). In DNA form, the CDR3 reads TGTGCCAGCAGCTTCACCGACGGGGGAAACAATGAGCAGTTCTTC. Translated: CASSFTDGGNNEQFF.